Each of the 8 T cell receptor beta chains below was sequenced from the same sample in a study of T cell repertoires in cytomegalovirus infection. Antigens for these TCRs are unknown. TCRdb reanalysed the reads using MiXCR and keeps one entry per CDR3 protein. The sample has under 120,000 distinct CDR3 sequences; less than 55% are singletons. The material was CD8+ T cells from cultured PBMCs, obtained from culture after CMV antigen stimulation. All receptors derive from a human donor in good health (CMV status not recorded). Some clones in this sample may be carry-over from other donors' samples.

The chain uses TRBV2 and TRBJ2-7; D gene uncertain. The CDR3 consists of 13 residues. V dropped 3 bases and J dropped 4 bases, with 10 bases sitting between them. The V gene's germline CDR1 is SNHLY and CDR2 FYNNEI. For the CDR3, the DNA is TGTGCCAGCAGTGATCTTACTTCTTACGAGCAGTACTTC. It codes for CASSDLTSYEQYF. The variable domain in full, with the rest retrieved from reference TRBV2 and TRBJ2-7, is EPEVTQTPSHQVTQMGQEVILRCVPISNHLYFYWYRQILGQKVEFLVSFYNNEISEKSEIFDDQFSVERPDGSNFTLKIRSTKLEDSAMYFCASSDLTSYEQYFGPGTRLTVT.

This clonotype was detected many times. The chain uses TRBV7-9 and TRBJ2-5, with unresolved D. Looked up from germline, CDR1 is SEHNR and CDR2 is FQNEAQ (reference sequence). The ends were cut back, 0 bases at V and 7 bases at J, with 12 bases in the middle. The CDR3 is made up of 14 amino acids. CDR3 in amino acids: CASSLASTGATQYF. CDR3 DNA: TGTGCCAGCAGCTTAGCGTCGACTGGAGCGACCCAGTACTTC. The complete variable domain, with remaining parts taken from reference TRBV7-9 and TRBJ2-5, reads DTGVSQNPRHKITKRGQNVTFRCDPISEHNRLYWYRQTLGQGPEFLTYFQNEAQLEKSRLLSDRFSAERPKGSFSTLEIQRTEQGDSAMYLCASSLASTGATQYFGPGTRLLVL.

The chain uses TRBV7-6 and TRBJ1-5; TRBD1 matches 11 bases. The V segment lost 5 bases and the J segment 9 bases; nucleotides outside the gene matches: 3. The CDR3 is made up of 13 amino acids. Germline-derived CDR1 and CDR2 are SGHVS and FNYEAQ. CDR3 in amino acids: CASSEGQGGPQHF. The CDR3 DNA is TGTGCCAGCAGCGAGGGACAGGGGGGGCCCCAGCATTTT. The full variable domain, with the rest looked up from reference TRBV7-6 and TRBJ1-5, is GAGVSQSPRYKVTKRGQDVALRCDPISGHVSLYWYRQALGQGPEFLTYFNYEAQQDKSGLPNDRFSAERPEGSISTLTIQRTEQRDSAMYRCASSEGQGGPQHFGDGTRLSIL.

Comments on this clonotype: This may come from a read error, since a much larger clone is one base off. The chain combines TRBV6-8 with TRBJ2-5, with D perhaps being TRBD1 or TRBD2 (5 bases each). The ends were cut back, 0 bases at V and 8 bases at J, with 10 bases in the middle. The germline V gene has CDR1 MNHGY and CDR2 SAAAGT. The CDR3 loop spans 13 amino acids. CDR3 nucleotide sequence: TGTGCCAGCAGTTACTCACTAGGGGATACCCAGTACTTC. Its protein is CASSYSLGDTQYF.

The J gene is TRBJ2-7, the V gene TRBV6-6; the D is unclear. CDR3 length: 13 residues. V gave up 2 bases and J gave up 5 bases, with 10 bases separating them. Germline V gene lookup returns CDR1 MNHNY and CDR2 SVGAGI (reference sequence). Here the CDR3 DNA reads TGTGCCAGCAGTTACGATGGTGTAAACGAGCAGTACTTC. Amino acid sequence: CASSYDGVNEQYF.

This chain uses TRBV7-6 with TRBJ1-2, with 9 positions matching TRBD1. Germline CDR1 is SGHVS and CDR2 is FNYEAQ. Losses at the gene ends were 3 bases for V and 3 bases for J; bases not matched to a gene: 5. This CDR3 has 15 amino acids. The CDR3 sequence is CASSFLGTGYYGYTF. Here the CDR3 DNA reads TGTGCCAGCAGCTTCCTCGGGACAGGGTACTATGGCTACACCTTC. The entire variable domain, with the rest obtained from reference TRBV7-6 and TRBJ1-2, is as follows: GAGVSQSPRYKVTKRGQDVALRCDPISGHVSLYWYRQALGQGPEFLTYFNYEAQQDKSGLPNDRFSAERPEGSISTLTIQRTEQRDSAMYRCASSFLGTGYYGYTFGSGTRLTVV.

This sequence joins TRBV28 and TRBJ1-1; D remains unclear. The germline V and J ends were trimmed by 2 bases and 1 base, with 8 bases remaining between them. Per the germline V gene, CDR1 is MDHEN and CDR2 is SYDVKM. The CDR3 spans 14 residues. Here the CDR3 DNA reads TGTGCCAGCAGTTTACCCGCCACGAACACTGAAGCTTTCTTT. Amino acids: CASSLPATNTEAFF.

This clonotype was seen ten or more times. CDR3 amino acids: CASSLGVSGHSPLHF. CDR3 DNA sequence: TGTGCCAGCAGCTTGGGGGTTTCTGGGCATTCACCCCTCCACTTT. V and J are TRBV5-4 and TRBJ1-6; D gene uncertain. Germline lookup yields CDR1 SGHNT and CDR2 YYREEE (reference sequence). The CDR3 is 15 residues long. The V end was cut by 0 bases, the J end by 8 bases, with 12 bases between.